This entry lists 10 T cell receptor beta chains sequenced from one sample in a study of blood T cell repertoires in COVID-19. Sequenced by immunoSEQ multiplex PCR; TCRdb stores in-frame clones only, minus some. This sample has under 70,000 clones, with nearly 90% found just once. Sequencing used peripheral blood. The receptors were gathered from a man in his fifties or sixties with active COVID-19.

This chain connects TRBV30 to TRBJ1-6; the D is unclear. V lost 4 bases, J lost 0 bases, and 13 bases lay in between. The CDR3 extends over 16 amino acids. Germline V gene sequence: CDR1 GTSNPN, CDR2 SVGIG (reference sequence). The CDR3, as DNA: TGTGCCTGGAAGGGCAGCGGCCTCTCCTATAATTCACCCCTCCACTTT. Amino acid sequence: CAWKGSGLSYNSPLHF.

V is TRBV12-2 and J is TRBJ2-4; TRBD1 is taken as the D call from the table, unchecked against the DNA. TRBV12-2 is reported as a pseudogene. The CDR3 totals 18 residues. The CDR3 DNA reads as TGTGCAAGTCGCTTAGTAGGGACAGGTTTCGGAGCCAAAAACATTCAGTACTTC. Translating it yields CASRLVGTGFGAKNIQYF.

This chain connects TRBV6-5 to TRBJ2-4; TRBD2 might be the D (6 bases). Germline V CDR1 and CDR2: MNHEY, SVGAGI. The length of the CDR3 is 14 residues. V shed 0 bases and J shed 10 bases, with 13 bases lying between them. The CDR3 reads CASSYSGGSWIQYF. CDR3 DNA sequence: TGTGCCAGCAGTTACTCTGGGGGGTCATGGATTCAGTACTTC.

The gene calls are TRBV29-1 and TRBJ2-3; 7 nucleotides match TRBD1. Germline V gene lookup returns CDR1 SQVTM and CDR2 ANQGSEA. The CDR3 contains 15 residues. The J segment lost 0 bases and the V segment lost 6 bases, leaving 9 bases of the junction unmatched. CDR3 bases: TGCAGCGTCACCCCCGGGACAGCAAGCACAGATACGCAGTATTTT. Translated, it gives CSVTPGTASTDTQYF.

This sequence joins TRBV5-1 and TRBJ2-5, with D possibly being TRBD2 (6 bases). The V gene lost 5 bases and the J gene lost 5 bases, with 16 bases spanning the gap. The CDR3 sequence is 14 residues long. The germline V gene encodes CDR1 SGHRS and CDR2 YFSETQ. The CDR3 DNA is TGCGCCAGCAGACACAATGCGGGGACGGAGACCCAGTACTTC. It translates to CASRHNAGTETQYF.

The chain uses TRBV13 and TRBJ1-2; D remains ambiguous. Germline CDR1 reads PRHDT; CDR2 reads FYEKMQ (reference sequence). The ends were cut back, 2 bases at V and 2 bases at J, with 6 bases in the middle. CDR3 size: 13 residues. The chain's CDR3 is CASSLSRNYGYTF. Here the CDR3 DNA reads TGTGCCAGCAGCTTATCCAGAAACTATGGCTACACCTTC.

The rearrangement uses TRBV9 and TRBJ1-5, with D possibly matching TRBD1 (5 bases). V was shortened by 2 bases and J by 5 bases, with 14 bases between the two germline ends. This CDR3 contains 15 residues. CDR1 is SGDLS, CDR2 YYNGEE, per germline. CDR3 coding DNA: TGTGCCAGCAGCGTGGGGACTGGGCTACATCAGCCCCAGCATTTT. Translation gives CASSVGTGLHQPQHF.

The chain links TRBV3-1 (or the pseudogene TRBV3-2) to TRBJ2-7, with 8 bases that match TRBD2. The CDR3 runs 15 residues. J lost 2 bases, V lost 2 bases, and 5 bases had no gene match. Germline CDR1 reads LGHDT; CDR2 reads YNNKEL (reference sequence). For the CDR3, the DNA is TGTGCCAGCAGCCAATCTAGCGGGTCAGCCTACGAGCAGTACTTC. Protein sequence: CASSQSSGSAYEQYF.

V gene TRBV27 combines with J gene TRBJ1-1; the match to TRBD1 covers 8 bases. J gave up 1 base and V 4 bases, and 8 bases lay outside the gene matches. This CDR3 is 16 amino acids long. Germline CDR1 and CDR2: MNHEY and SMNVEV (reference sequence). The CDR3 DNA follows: TGTGCCAGCAGTTCCCGGGGGACAGGAGCGAACACTGAAGCTTTCTTT. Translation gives CASSSRGTGANTEAFF.

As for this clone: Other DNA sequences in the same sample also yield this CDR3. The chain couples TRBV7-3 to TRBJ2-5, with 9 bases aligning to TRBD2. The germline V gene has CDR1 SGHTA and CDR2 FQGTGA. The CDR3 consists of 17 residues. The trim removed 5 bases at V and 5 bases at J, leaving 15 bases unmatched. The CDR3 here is CASSPGGIAGVGETQYF. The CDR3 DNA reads TGTGCCAGCAGCCCCGGCGGAATAGCGGGAGTGGGGGAGACCCAGTACTTC.